This TCR beta chain was captured in a study of vaccination and CD4 T cells after COVID-19. Turning to the study itself: Everyone enrolled got two doses of BNT162b2 or mRNA-1273 vaccine.

About this clonotype itself: Its antigen is undetermined.

CDR1 and CDR2 (germline): MDHEN, SYDVKM. The V end lost 5 bases, the J end lost 7 bases, and 17 bases lay between the germline ends. The CDR3 covers 15 residues. Sequenced with the Oncomine TCR Beta short-read assay was DNA taken from cultured CD4+ T cells. TCRdb fed the PCR reads into MiXCR, producing one record per CDR3 protein. The table includes roughly 15,000 distinct CDR3 sequences, less than 60% detected once. Time point in this sample: late sampling 161 to 241 days after vaccination in a few convalescent patients. Treatment described: approximately nine-day PBMC culture with coronavirus spike peptide pools or control peptides (ViraFEST assay). Antigen-specific T cell expansion with peptide pools preceded TCR sequencing in the ViraFEST approach.

V and J are TRBV28 and TRBJ2-2; tentative D call: TRBD1 (5 bases). This TCR came from a human donor who had recovered from COVID-19. Sequences were derived from CD4+ T cells from blood, cultured in vitro, sampled about 7 months after SARS-CoV-2 vaccination. CDR3 in DNA: TGTGCCAGCAGTCCCGCTGGGCAGGGCAGCGGGGAGCTGTTTTTT. Residues: CASSPAGQGSGELFF. Complete variable domain (other parts from reference TRBV28 and TRBJ2-2): DVKVTQSSRYLVKRTGEKVFLECVQDMDHENMFWYRQDPGLGLRLIYFSYDVKMKEKGDIPEGYSVSREKKERFSLILESASTNQTSMYLCASSPAGQGSGELFFGEGSRLTVL.